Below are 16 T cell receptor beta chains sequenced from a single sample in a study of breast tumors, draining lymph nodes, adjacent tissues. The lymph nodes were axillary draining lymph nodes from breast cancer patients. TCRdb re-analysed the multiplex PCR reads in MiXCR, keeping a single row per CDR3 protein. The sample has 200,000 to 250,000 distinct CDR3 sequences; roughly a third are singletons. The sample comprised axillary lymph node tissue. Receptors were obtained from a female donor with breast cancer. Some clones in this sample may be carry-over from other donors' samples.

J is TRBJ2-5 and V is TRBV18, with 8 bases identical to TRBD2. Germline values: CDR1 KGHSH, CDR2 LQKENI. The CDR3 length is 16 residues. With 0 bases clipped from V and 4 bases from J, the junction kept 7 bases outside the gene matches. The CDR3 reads CASSPPGTSLGETQYF. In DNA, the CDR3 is TGTGCCAGCTCACCACCCGGGACTAGTCTCGGAGAGACCCAGTACTTC.

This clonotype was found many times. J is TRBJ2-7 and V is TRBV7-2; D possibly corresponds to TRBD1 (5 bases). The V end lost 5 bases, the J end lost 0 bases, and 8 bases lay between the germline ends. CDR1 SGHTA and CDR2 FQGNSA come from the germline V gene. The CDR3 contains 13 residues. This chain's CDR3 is CASSGAGSYEQYF. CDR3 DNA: TGTGCCAGCAGCGGGGCCGGCTCCTACGAGCAGTACTTC.

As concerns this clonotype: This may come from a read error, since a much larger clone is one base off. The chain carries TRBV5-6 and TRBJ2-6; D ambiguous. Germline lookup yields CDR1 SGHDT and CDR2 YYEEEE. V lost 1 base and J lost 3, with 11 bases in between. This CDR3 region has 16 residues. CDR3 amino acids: CASSLTTASGANVLTF. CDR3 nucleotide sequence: TGTGCCAGCAGCTTGACTACAGCGAGTGGGGCCAACGTCCTGACTTTC.

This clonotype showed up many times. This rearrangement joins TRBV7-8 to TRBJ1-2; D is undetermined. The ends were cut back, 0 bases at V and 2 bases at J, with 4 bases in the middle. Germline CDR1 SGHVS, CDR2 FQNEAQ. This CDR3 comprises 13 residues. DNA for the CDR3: TGTGCCAGCAGCTTAGCAGGGAACTATGGCTACACCTTC. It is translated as CASSLAGNYGYTF.

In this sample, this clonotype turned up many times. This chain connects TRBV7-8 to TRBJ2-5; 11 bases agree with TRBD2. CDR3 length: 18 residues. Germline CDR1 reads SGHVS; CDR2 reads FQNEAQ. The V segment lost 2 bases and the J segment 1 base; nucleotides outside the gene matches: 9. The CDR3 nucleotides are TGTGCCAGCAGCTTACCTCGCGGGACTAGCGGTTTCCAAGAGACCCAGTACTTC. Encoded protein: CASSLPRGTSGFQETQYF. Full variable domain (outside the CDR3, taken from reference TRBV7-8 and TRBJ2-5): GAGVSQSPRYKVAKRGQDVALRCDPISGHVSLFWYQQALGQGPEFLTYFQNEAQLDKSGLPSDRFFAERPEGSVSTLKIQRTQQEDSAVYLCASSLPRGTSGFQETQYFGPGTRLLVL.

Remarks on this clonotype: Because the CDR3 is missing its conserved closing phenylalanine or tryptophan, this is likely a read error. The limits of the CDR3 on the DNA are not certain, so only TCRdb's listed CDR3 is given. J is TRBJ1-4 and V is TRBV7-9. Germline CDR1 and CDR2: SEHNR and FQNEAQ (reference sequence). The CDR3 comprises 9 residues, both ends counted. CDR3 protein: CASGPPGLL.

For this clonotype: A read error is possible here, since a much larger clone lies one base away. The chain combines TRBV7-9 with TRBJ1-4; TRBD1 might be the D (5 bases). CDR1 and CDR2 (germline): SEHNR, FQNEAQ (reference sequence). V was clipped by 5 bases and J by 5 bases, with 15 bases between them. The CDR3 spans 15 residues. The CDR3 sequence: CASSRETDINEKLFF. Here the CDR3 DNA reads TGTGCCAGCAGCCGCGAGACAGATATCAATGAAAAACTGTTTTTT.

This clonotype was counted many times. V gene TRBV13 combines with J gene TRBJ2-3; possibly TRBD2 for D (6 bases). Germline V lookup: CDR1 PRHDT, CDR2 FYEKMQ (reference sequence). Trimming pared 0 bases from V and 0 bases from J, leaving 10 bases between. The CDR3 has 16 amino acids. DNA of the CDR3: TGTGCCAGCAGCTTAGGTGGGAGGCCGAGCACAGATACGCAGTATTTT. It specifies CASSLGGRPSTDTQYF.

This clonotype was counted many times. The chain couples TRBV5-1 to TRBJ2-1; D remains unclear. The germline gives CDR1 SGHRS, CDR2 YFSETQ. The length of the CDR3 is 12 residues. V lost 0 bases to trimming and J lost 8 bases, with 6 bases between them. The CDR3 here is CASSLGEHEQFF. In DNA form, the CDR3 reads TGCGCCAGCAGCTTGGGCGAACATGAGCAGTTCTTC.

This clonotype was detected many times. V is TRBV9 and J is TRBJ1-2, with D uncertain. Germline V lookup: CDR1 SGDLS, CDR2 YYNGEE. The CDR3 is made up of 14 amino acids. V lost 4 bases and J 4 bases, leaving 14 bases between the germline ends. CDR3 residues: CASSIRPEGYGYTF. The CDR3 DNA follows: TGTGCCAGCAGCATCCGTCCCGAGGGCTATGGCTACACCTTC.

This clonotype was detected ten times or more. This CDR3 is CASSGTSGGADTQYF. In nucleotides, the CDR3 is TGTGCCAGCAGTGGGACTAGCGGGGGGGCAGATACGCAGTATTTT. This chain connects TRBV6-1 to TRBJ2-3; 15 positions match TRBD2. CDR1 and CDR2 from the germline V gene are MNHNS and SASEGT. This CDR3 is built from 15 residues. V shed 4 bases, J shed 4 bases, and the junction held 0 bases outside the gene matches.

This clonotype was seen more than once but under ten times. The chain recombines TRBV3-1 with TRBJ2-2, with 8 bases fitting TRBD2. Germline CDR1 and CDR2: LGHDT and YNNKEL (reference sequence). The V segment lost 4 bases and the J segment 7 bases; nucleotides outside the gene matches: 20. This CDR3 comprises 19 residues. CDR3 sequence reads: CASSLGTSGRLGKVGELFF. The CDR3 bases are TGTGCCAGCAGCCTCGGGACCAGCGGGAGATTGGGGAAAGTCGGGGAGCTGTTTTTT.

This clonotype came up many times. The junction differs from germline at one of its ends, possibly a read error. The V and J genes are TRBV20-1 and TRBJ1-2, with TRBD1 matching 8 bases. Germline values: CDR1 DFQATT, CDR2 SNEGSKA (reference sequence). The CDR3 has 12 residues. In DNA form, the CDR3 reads TGCAGTGCTAGACAGGGGGCGATTGGCTCCACCTTC. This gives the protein CSARQGAIGSTF.

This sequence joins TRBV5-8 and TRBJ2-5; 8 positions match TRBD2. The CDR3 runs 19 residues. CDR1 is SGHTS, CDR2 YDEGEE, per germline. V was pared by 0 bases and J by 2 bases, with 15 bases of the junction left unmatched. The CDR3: CASSLGREDPKSFQETQYF. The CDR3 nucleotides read TGTGCCAGCAGCTTGGGGCGGGAGGATCCTAAATCATTTCAAGAGACCCAGTACTTC.

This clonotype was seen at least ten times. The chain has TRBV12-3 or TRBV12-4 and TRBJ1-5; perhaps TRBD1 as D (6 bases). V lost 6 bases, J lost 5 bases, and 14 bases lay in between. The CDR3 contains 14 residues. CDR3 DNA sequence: TGTGCCAGCAGGCTGACAGGATCTTATCAGCCCCAGCATTTT. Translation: CASRLTGSYQPQHF.

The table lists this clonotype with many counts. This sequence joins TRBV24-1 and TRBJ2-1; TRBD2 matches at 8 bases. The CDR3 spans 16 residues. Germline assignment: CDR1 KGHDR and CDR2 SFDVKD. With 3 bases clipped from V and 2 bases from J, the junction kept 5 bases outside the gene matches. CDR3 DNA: TGTGCCACCAGTGATCCGACTAGCGACCCCTACAATGAGCAGTTCTTC. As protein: CATSDPTSDPYNEQFF.